This T cell receptor beta chain was documented in a study of shared clonotypes between healthy human individuals. A note on this clone: Since a far larger clone is one base different, this is likely a read error.

CDR3 length: 16 amino acids. Germline assignment: CDR1 SNHLY and CDR2 FYNNEI. Trimming removed 9 bases from V and 0 bases from J, with 20 bases in between. Sequencing used immunoSEQ multiplex PCR; TCRdb keeps in-frame clones, though not all of them. This table has 110,000 or so clones, about 70% appearing once. The sample taken for sequencing was memory CD8+ T cells sorted from blood. Specified subset: CD45RO+ cells pooled with CCR7-negative TemRA cells. This chain connects TRBV2 to TRBJ1-2; D is undetermined. The clonotype was recovered from a woman in her thirties in good health. The CDR3 region is CARSREEAAANYGYTF. Written as DNA, the CDR3 is TGTGCCAGGAGCCGGGAGGAGGCCGCAGCTAACTATGGCTACACCTTC. Based on the CDR3 plus reference TRBV2 and TRBJ1-2, the full variable domain is EPEVTQTPSHQVTQMGQEVILRCVPISNHLYFYWYRQILGQKVEFLVSFYNNEISEKSEIFDDQFSVERPDGSNFTLKIRSTKLEDSAMYFCARSREEAAANYGYTFGSGTRLTVV.